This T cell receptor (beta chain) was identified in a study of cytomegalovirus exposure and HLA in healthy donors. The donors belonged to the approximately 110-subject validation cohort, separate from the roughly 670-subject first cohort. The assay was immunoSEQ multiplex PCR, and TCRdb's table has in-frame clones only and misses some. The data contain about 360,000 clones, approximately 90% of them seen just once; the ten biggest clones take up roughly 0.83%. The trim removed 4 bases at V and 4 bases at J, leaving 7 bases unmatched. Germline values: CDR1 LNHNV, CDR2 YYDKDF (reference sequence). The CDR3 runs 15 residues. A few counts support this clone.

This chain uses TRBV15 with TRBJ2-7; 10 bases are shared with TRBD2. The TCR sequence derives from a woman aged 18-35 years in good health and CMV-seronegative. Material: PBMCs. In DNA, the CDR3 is TGTGCCACCAGCATTTCTAGCGGGAGTCTGTACGAGCAGTACTTC. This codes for CATSISSGSLYEQYF. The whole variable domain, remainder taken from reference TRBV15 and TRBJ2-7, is DAMVIQNPRYQVTQFGKPVTLSCSQTLNHNVMYWYQQKSSQAPKLLFHYYDKDFNNEADTPDNFQSRRPNTSFCFLDIRSPGLGDTAMYLCATSISSGSLYEQYFGPGTRLTVT.